The rows below give T cell receptor beta chains drawn from one sample of a study of PD-L1 blockade in urothelial cancer. The protocol was immunoSEQ multiplex PCR, while the TCRdb copy is restricted to in-frame clones and leaves out a portion. The sample has about 79,000 clones; around four fifths are singletons. Sequenced here: PBMCs, sampled around atezolizumab (anti-PD-L1) treatment. The source is a man aged 35 to 55 with urothelial cancer. Each CDR3 is given with its conserved first and last residue. Not all rows give a size; the values are once, few, many and, for expanded clones, a class.

j_call clone_size v_call cdr3_aa
TRBJ1-1 - TRBV29-1 CSVVTGTGNTEAFF
TRBJ2-1 once TRBV29-1 CSSSGISGTYNEQFF
TRBJ1-3 few TRBV7-2 CASSSGGAGNTIYF
TRBJ2-7 - TRBV27 CASAPKGAYEQYF
TRBJ2-1 once TRBV2 CASSPSNEQFF
TRBJ2-5 - TRBV5-1 CASSPTGTWETQYF
TRBJ1-4 - TRBV2 CASSGGHRGREKLFF
TRBJ2-1 - TRBV4-1 CASSQVDIGGMTSPSSYNEQFF
TRBJ2-3 once TRBV19 CASSKALRREGPDTQYF
TRBJ2-1 - TRBV29-1 CSVEGVNAYNEQFF
TRBJ2-7 - TRBV30 CACRVSGSYEQYF
TRBJ2-2 - TRBV14 CASSLAEATNTGELFF
TRBJ2-1 - TRBV10-1 CASSESQGDEQFF
TRBJ2-7 - TRBV6-1 CASSRGQAAYEQYF
TRBJ2-2 - TRBV9 CARSEFSGELFF
TRBJ1-2 - TRBV19 CASSTWDRSNYGYTF
TRBJ1-3 - TRBV9 CASSVVSGFSGNTIYF
TRBJ1-5 - TRBV7-2 CASSLVRERPQHF
TRBJ2-1 once TRBV15 CATSSAGPSSYNEQFF
TRBJ2-3 - TRBV7-2 CASSYHLGSAGTDTQYF
TRBJ2-3 few TRBV27 CASSLVAGELKHTQYF
TRBJ2-7 - TRBV19 CASSTKAGAYEQYF
TRBJ2-7 - TRBV13 CASSHSTGGLDEQYF